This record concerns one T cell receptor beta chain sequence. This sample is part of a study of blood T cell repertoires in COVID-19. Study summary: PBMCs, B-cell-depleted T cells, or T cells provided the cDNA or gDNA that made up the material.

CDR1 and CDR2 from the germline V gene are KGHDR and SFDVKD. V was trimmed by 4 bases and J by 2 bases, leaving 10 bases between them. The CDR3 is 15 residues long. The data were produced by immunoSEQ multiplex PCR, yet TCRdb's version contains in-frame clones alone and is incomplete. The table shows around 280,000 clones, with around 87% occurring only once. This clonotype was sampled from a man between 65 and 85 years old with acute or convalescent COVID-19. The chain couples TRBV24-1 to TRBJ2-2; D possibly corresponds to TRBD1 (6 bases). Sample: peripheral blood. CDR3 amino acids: CATSDARGNTGELFF. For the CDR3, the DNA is TGTGCCACCAGTGACGCCAGGGGCAACACCGGGGAGCTGTTTTTT.